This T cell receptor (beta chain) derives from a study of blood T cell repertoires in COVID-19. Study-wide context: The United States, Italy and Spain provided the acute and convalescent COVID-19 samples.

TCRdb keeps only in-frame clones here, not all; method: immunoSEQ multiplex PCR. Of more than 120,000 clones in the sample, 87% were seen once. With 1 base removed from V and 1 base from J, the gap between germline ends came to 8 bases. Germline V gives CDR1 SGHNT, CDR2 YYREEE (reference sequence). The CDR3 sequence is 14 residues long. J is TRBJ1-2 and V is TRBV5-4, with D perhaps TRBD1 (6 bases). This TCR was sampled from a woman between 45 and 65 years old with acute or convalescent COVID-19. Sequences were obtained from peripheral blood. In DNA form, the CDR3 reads TGTGCCAGCAGCTTGAGGACAGTTAACTATGGCTACACCTTC. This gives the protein CASSLRTVNYGYTF.